A selection of T cell receptor beta chains follows, all from one sample in a study of cytomegalovirus exposure and HLA in healthy donors. TCRdb keeps only in-frame clones here, not all; method: immunoSEQ multiplex PCR. This table holds 130,000 or so clones, almost 85% found once. The sequenced sample consisted of PBMCs. The receptors stem from a woman in her thirties or forties in good health and CMV-seronegative. Both conserved end residues are part of each CDR3. A D gene is named only where the DNA matches it firmly. Clone size, where shown, is once, few, many, or a class for clones that have expanded.

>TRBD2|.|TRBJ2-1|TRBV11-2
TGTGCCAGCAGCTTAGGCGGGAGGTCCTACAATGAGCAGTTCTTC
CASSLGGRSYNEQFF
>.|.|TRBJ1-2|TRBV4-3
TGCGCCAGCAGCCAAGATCCCAGTTGGAACTATGGCTACACCTTC
CASSQDPSWNYGYTF
>TRBD1|.|TRBJ1-1|TRBV7-9
TGTGCCAGCATCCGGACAGGCCACACTGAAGCTTTCTTT
CASIRTGHTEAFF
>.|.|TRBJ2-1|TRBV5-6
TGTGCCAGCAGCTTGGAGAGAGAGGGGGGGGTAAATGAGCAGTTCTTC
CASSLEREGGVNEQFF
>TRBD1|.|TRBJ1-2|TRBV29-1
TGCAGCTCAGATCACAGGGGCGGCTACACCTTC
CSSDHRGGYTF
>.|.|TRBJ2-7|TRBV30
TGTGCCTGGAGTCGCGGCCCTGACAGGTTTTTAGGAAAAGAGCAGTACTTC
CAWSRGPDRFLGKEQYF
>.|.|TRBJ1-6|TRBV7-2
TGTGCCAGCAGCCGCAGGGGAAATAATTCACCCCTCCACTTT
CASSRRGNNSPLHF
>TRBD1|.|TRBJ2-7|TRBV5-4
TGTGCCAGCAGCAAACCGGGACAGGCCTACGAGCAGTACTTC
CASSKPGQAYEQYF
>.|.|TRBJ2-7|TRBV9
TGTGCCAGCAGCGTAGGCGGAAGCGAAACCTACGAGCAGTACTTC
CASSVGGSETYEQYF
>.|.|TRBJ1-4|TRBV28
TGTGCCAGCAATATCGGGGGGGCGGGATTCGATGAAAAACTGTTTTTT
CASNIGGAGFDEKLFF
>.|.|TRBJ1-5|TRBV19
TGTGCCAGTAGTCCCCAGGGGTTTCAGCCCCAGCATTTT
CASSPQGFQPQHF
>.|.|TRBJ2-1|TRBV12-5
TGTGCTAGTGGTCAGGGCGTAGCGGCAAACCTCAATGAGCAGTTCTTC
CASGQGVAANLNEQFF
>.|.|TRBJ2-3|TRBV9
TGTGCCAGCAGCCTCAGTTGGGGGGTGGCAGATACGCAGTATTTT
CASSLSWGVADTQYF
>TRBD1|.|TRBJ1-4|TRBV18
TGTGCCAGCTCAACCAGAACCGGGACAGGGGACAAACTGTTTTTT
CASSTRTGTGDKLFF
>.|.|TRBJ1-1|TRBV6-5
TGTGCCAGCAGTTACAGCCGGGGGATGAATACTGAAGCTTTCTTT
CASSYSRGMNTEAFF
>TRBD2|few|TRBJ2-7|TRBV6-6
TGTGCCAGCAGTTACTCGCCTAGCGGGGGTTACGAGCAGTACTTC
CASSYSPSGGYEQYF
>.|.|TRBJ2-7|TRBV28
TGTGCCAGCCTAAATGGGGGGACAGTATCCTACGAGCAGTACTTC
CASLNGGTVSYEQYF
>TRBD2|.|TRBJ2-7|TRBV27
TGTGCCAGCACCCCGGGACTAGCGGGAGGAACCTACGAGCAGTACTTC
CASTPGLAGGTYEQYF
>TRBD2|once|TRBJ2-1|TRBV27
TGTGCCAGCTCCCAGGGAGGGAACTACAATGAGCAGTTCTTC
CASSQGGNYNEQFF
>TRBD2|few|TRBJ2-2|TRBV9
TGTGCCAGCAGCGTAGACCCTAGCGGGAGGAACGGGGAGCTGTTTTTT
CASSVDPSGRNGELFF
>.|once|TRBJ2-7|TRBV29-1
TGCAGCGTTGAACATAGGATGGGCACCTACGAGCAGTACTTC
CSVEHRMGTYEQYF
>TRBD2|.|TRBJ2-5|TRBV19
TGTGCCAGTAGTTATCTAGCGGGAAGCGGATCGGAGACCCAGTACTTC
CASSYLAGSGSETQYF
>.|.|TRBJ1-5|TRBV7-2
TGTGCCAGCAGCTTCTACGACTCCGCTTGGCAGCCCCAGCATTTT
CASSFYDSAWQPQHF
>TRBD2|.|TRBJ2-7|TRBV5-6
TGTGCCAGCAGCTTGGTTAGCGGGAACTACGAGCAGTACTTC
CASSLVSGNYEQYF
>.|.|TRBJ1-5|TRBV5-6
TGTGCCAGCAGCACCACCCAGGACAGCTATAGCAATCAGCCCCAGCATTTT
CASSTTQDSYSNQPQHF
>TRBD1|.|TRBJ2-2|TRBV5-6
TGTGCCAGCAGCGTAGGACAGGGGGCGAACACCGGGGAGCTGTTTTTT
CASSVGQGANTGELFF
>.|.|TRBJ2-7|TRBV9
TGTGCCAGCAGCGTAGAAGGGGGTCCCCTCTACGAGCAGTACTTC
CASSVEGGPLYEQYF
>TRBD1|.|TRBJ1-5|TRBV19
TGTGCCAGTAGTAACCCCGCGGGACAGGGTGTAAGTTTAGGCAATCAGCCCCAGCATTTT
CASSNPAGQGVSLGNQPQHF
>.|.|TRBJ2-7|TRBV19
TGTGCCAGTGCAGACTCCTACGAGCAGTACTTC
CASADSYEQYF
>.|.|TRBJ1-2|TRBV6-5
TGTGCCAGCAGACTCGGGACAACCAACTATGGCTACACCTTC
CASRLGTTNYGYTF
>TRBD1|.|TRBJ1-5|TRBV4-2
TGTGCCAGCAGCCAAGAAGTAAGGGGACAGGGCAATCAGCCCCAGCATTTT
CASSQEVRGQGNQPQHF
>.|few|TRBJ1-3|TRBV6-6
TGTGCAGCCGAAAGAGGGGGCTCTGGAAACACCATATATTTT
CAAERGGSGNTIYF
>.|once|TRBJ1-3|TRBV14
TGTGCCAGCAGCCATCCCGCGAAGGGGCCTTCCTCTGGAAACACCATATATTTT
CASSHPAKGPSSGNTIYF
>TRBD1|.|TRBJ1-1|TRBV29-1
TGCAGTTCAATGAGGGGGCAGAACACTGAAGCTTTCTTT
CSSMRGQNTEAFF
>TRBD1|few|TRBJ2-1|TRBV13
TGTGCCAGCAGCGACCTTACAGGGGTCAATGAGCAGTTCTTC
CASSDLTGVNEQFF
>.|few|TRBJ2-5|TRBV6-6
TGTGCCAGCAGTCCCCAGACAGGAGTTGAAGAGACCCAGTACTTC
CASSPQTGVEETQYF